One sample yielded the 20 T cell receptor beta chains listed below, sequenced in a study of T cell responses to AZD1222 COVID-19 vaccine. The table came from immunoSEQ multiplex PCR; TCRdb's copy has only in-frame clones and leaves some out. This table has about 85,000 clones, roughly nine tenths appearing once. The specimen was peripheral blood, collected on day 0 of AZD1222 vaccination. The receptors were gathered from an adult in good health.

This rearrangement joins TRBV2 to TRBJ1-5; 11 bases match TRBD1. This CDR3 is built from 17 residues. CDR1 is SNHLY and CDR2 is FYNNEI in the germline V gene. The ends lost 5 bases at V and 2 bases at J; junction bases unmatched: 8. CDR3 region: CASSKRTGGAGNQPQHF. The CDR3, as DNA: TGTGCCAGCAGTAAACGGACAGGGGGCGCGGGCAATCAGCCCCAGCATTTT.

The chain combines TRBV30 with TRBJ1-3, with D uncertain. The germline V and J ends were trimmed by 1 base and 0 bases, with 4 bases remaining between them. Germline V gene data show CDR1 as GTSNPN and CDR2 as SVGIG (reference sequence). CDR3 length equals 13 residues. In DNA form, the CDR3 reads TGTGCCTGGAGTGCCGCCTCTGGAAACACCATATATTTT. This encodes CAWSAASGNTIYF.

Only one count was recorded for this clone. The chain combines TRBV5-5 with TRBJ1-2; tentatively, D is TRBD1 (6 bases). Germline CDR1 SGHKS, CDR2 YYEKEE (reference sequence). Trimming shortened V by 7 bases and J by 3 bases, and 19 bases separated the two germline ends. The length of the CDR3 is 15 residues. CDR3 DNA: TGTGCCAGCGTACCTGGGGGGGGCCCCGACTATGGCTACACCTTC. Protein: CASVPGGGPDYGYTF. Filled out from reference TRBV5-5 and TRBJ1-2, the complete variable domain reads DAGVTQSPTHLIKTRGQQVTLRCSPISGHKSVSWYQQVLGQGPQFIFQYYEKEERGRGNFPDRFSARQFPNYSSELNVNALLLGDSALYLCASVPGGGPDYGYTFGSGTRLTVV.

Comments on this clone: The junction departs from the called germline gene at one end, perhaps through a read error. The chain links TRBV7-8 to TRBJ2-7, with 9 bases lining up with TRBD1. This CDR3 region has 14 residues. CDR1 is SGHVS, CDR2 FQNEAQ, per germline. The CDR3 nucleotides read TGTGCCAGCAGCTTAACGGACAGGGGCCACGAGGGGGACTTC. This codes for CASSLTDRGHEGDF.

This chain uses TRBV5-1 with TRBJ2-5; 7 nucleotides agree with TRBD1. The germline CDR1 and CDR2 sequences are SGHRS and YFSETQ. This CDR3 region has 14 residues. V shed 3 bases, J shed 4 bases, and the junction held 6 bases outside the gene matches. This CDR3 is CASSSTGSGETQYF. In nucleotides, the CDR3 is TGCGCCAGCAGCTCGACAGGGTCGGGAGAGACCCAGTACTTC. The full variable domain, with the rest looked up from reference TRBV5-1 and TRBJ2-5, is KAGVTQTPRYLIKTRGQQVTLSCSPISGHRSVSWYQQTPGQGLQFLFEYFSETQRNKGNFPGRFSGRQFSNSRSEMNVSTLELGDSALYLCASSSTGSGETQYFGPGTRLLVL.

This clone has a handful of counts. The rearrangement links TRBV4-2 to TRBJ2-1, with TRBD2 identical over 12 bases. Losses at the gene ends were 8 bases for V and 0 bases for J; bases not matched to a gene: 5. Germline values: CDR1 LGHNA, CDR2 YNFKEQ. This CDR3 spans 16 amino acids. The CDR3 DNA reads TGTGCCAGCGGACTAGCGGGATATAGCTCCTACAATGAGCAGTTCTTC. It translates to CASGLAGYSSYNEQFF.

The V gene is TRBV9, the J gene TRBJ2-5; 9 positions match TRBD2. Looked up from germline, CDR1 is SGDLS and CDR2 is YYNGEE. V trimming: 3 bases; J trimming: 4 bases; junction bases outside the gene matches: 7. The length of the CDR3 is 15 residues. The CDR3 DNA is TGTGCCAGCAGCGGAATTAGCGGGGGTGCAGAGACCCAGTACTTC. Protein product: CASSGISGGAETQYF.

The chain couples TRBV3-1 (or the pseudogene TRBV3-2) to TRBJ1-3; D uncertain. Between the trimmed V and J ends, which lost 4 bases and 0 bases, there was a span of 13 bases. From germline, CDR1 is LGHDT and CDR2 YNNKEL (reference sequence). This CDR3 has 16 residues. DNA for the CDR3: TGTGCCAGCAGCCCCCGGTGGTCCTACTCTGGAAACACCATATATTTT. Encoded protein: CASSPRWSYSGNTIYF.

This clone was detected only once. The chain combines TRBV28 with TRBJ1-1, with TRBD1 matching 7 bases. Germline V gene lookup returns CDR1 MDHEN and CDR2 SYDVKM. J gave up 5 bases and V 5 bases, and 11 bases lay outside the gene matches. The CDR3 runs 15 residues. The CDR3 loop reads CASSPQTGAFTEAFF. In DNA form, the CDR3 reads TGTGCCAGCAGTCCCCAAACAGGGGCCTTTACTGAAGCTTTCTTT.

The chain has TRBV19 and TRBJ1-3, with no clear D. This CDR3 has 14 amino acids. V lost 2 bases and J lost 0, with 5 bases in between. Germline V lookup: CDR1 LNHDA, CDR2 SQIVND (reference sequence). CDR3 bases: TGTGCCAGTAGTATACAGAGCTCTGGAAACACCATATATTTT. Residues: CASSIQSSGNTIYF. Supplemented by reference TRBV19 and TRBJ1-3, the full variable domain reads DGGITQSPKYLFRKEGQNVTLSCEQNLNHDAMYWYRQDPGQGLRLIYYSQIVNDFQKGDIAEGYSVSREKKESFPLTVTSAQKNPTAFYLCASSIQSSGNTIYFGEGSWLTVV.

The rearrangement links TRBV28 to TRBJ2-1; 10 bases are a match to TRBD1. Germline values: CDR1 MDHEN, CDR2 SYDVKM. The V gene end was trimmed by 5 bases and the J gene end by 8 bases; junction bases not matched to a gene: 6. This CDR3 region has 14 residues. For the CDR3, the DNA is TGTGCCAGCAGTCCGGGACAGGGGCGGGATGAGCAGTTCTTC. Its translation: CASSPGQGRDEQFF.

The rearrangement uses TRBV11-1 and TRBJ2-1; D might be TRBD2 (7 bases). CDR3 length: 15 amino acids. The V and J ends lost 0 bases and 6 bases respectively, with 12 bases between them. CDR1 and CDR2 (germline): SGHAT, FQDESV (reference sequence). CDR3 residues: CASSLAGGASNEQFF. The CDR3 DNA follows: TGTGCCAGCAGCTTAGCTGGGGGGGCCTCCAATGAGCAGTTCTTC. The whole variable domain, remainder taken from reference TRBV11-1 and TRBJ2-1, is EAEVAQSPRYKITEKSQAVAFWCDPISGHATLYWYRQILGQGPELLVQFQDESVVDDSQLPKDRFSAERLKGVDSTLKIQPAELGDSAMYLCASSLAGGASNEQFFGPGTRLTVL.

The rearrangement joins TRBV28 to TRBJ1-5; TRBD1 agrees at 7 bases. This CDR3 spans 14 amino acids. The V and J ends lost 6 bases and 6 bases, in that order; junction bases with no gene match: 8. Germline CDR1 reads MDHEN; CDR2 reads SYDVKM. As DNA, the CDR3 is TGTGCCAGCAGCCTCGACAGGGCGGGTCAGCCCCAGCATTTT. Translated, it gives CASSLDRAGQPQHF.

This clone was counted a single time. The rearrangement joins TRBV12-3 or TRBV12-4 to TRBJ2-2, with D unresolved. This CDR3 comprises 13 residues. V was pared by 6 bases and J by 7 bases, with 12 bases between. DNA for the CDR3: TGTGCCAGCAGGGATCTACGAGGCGGGGAGCTGTTTTTT. Its translation: CASRDLRGGELFF.

This chain uses TRBV28 with TRBJ2-1; TRBD1 agrees at 9 bases. Germline lookup yields CDR1 MDHEN and CDR2 SYDVKM. The CDR3 sequence is 16 residues long. J was trimmed by 5 bases and V by 5 bases; bases with no gene match: 10. CDR3 sequence (DNA): TGTGCCAGCAGTCAATACGGACAGGGGCCCCACAATGAGCAGTTCTTC. It codes for CASSQYGQGPHNEQFF.

The chain has TRBV18 and TRBJ1-2; D ambiguous. Germline lookup yields CDR1 KGHSH and CDR2 LQKENI. Trimming shortened V by 4 bases and J by 1 base, and 25 bases separated the two germline ends. This CDR3 contains 19 residues. The CDR3 bases are TGTGCCAGCTCACTGCCGGGCGCTCCCTCCCAATCCTATAACTATGGCTACACCTTC. Encoded protein: CASSLPGAPSQSYNYGYTF. Based on the CDR3 plus reference TRBV18 and TRBJ1-2, the full variable domain is NAGVMQNPRHLVRRRGQEARLRCSPMKGHSHVYWYRQLPEEGLKFMVYLQKENIIDESGMPKERFSAEFPKEGPSILRIQQVVRGDSAAYFCASSLPGAPSQSYNYGYTFGSGTRLTVV.

J is TRBJ2-5 and V is TRBV5-4; 10 bases agree with TRBD2. The CDR3 covers 16 residues. V lost 1 base and J lost 2; bases outside the gene matches: 5. Per germline, CDR1 SGHNT and CDR2 YYREEE (reference sequence). CDR3 DNA sequence: TGTGCCAGCAGCTTGCGGACTAGCGGTCTACAAGAGACCCAGTACTTC. As protein: CASSLRTSGLQETQYF. Based on the CDR3 plus reference TRBV5-4 and TRBJ2-5, the full variable domain is ETGVTQSPTHLIKTRGQQVTLRCSSQSGHNTVSWYQQALGQGPQFIFQYYREEENGRGNFPPRFSGLQFPNYSSELNVNALELDDSALYLCASSLRTSGLQETQYFGPGTRLLVL.

This clone appeared once. The chain couples TRBV4-1 to TRBJ1-2, with 8 bases that match TRBD1. This CDR3 has 16 amino acids. CDR1 is MGHRA and CDR2 is YSYEKL in the germline V gene. Trimming took 4 bases from V and 4 from J; bases not matched to a gene: 11. CDR3 in DNA: TGCGCCAGCAGCCCCCCGGGACAGGCGGTCGGCTATGGCTACACCTTC. Amino acids: CASSPPGQAVGYGYTF.

CDR3 amino acids: CASSPESGAAWYEQYF. In DNA, the CDR3 is TGCGCCAGCAGCCCGGAATCCGGGGCCGCTTGGTACGAGCAGTACTTC. The rearrangement uses TRBV4-3 and TRBJ2-7; D assignment may be TRBD1 or TRBD2 (5 bases each). Germline V gene lookup returns CDR1 LGHNA and CDR2 YSLEER. V dropped 4 bases and J dropped 4 bases, with 20 bases sitting between them. The CDR3 is 16 residues long.

The J gene is TRBJ2-5, the V gene TRBV10-3; no clear D gene. Germline values: CDR1 ENHRY, CDR2 SYGVKD. Trimming took 4 bases from V and 2 from J, leaving 14 bases between them. This CDR3 has 15 residues. The CDR3 here is CAISGKTDGQETQYF. CDR3 DNA sequence: TGTGCCATCAGTGGAAAAACTGACGGGCAAGAGACCCAGTACTTC.